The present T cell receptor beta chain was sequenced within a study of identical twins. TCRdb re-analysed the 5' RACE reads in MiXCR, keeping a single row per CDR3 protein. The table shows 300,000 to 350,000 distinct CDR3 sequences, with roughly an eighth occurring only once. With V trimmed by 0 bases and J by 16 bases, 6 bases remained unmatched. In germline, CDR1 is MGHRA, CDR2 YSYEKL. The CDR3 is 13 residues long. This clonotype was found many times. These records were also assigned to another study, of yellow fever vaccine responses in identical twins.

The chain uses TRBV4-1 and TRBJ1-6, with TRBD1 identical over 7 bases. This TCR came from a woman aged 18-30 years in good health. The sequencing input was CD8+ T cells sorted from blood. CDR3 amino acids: CASSQEDRLRLHF. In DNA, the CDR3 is TGCGCCAGCAGCCAAGAGGACAGGCTCCGACTCCACTTT.